The entry below describes one TCR beta chain. One base away lies a much larger clone, so this may be a sequencing read error. Total RNA, at least 6 micrograms per sample, came from PBMCs. Through a sample-barcoded 5' primer and a J-beta primer mix, a second PCR was run for roughly 7 to 11 cycles. Sequencing of every sample gave 2.5 million or more CDR3-containing paired-end reads. A single record per CDR3 protein comes from TCRdb applying MiXCR to the 5' RACE reads. The sample includes under 1,000,000 distinct CDR3 sequences, about 34% of them seen just once. These data originate in a study of blood T cells in healthy people across ages. The V gene's germline CDR1 is SEHNR and CDR2 FQNEAQ (reference sequence). This CDR3 spans 15 amino acids.

This receptor was taken from a man between 18 and 29 years old in good health. Sequencing was carried out using blood. This chain uses TRBV7-9 with TRBJ1-2; D is perhaps TRBD1 (5 bases). The CDR3 DNA follows: TGTGCCAGCAGCTTAGTCGGGGGAGGCCACTATGGCCACACCTTC. This sequence encodes CASSLVGGGHYGHTF.